The present T cell receptor (beta chain) was sequenced within a study of read filtering for tumor transcriptome and immune sequencing. Background on the study: TCR-mapped reads were about 3.5 to 11 million with IR-seq versus roughly 75 to 1,300 with RNA-seq.

This library used roughly 0.4 ug RNA and molecular barcoded adaptors spanning alpha/delta and beta/gamma chains. TCRdb re-called the reads with MiXCR, one entry per CDR3 protein. The sample has 65,000 or so distinct CDR3 sequences, approximately 19% seen once. Bone marrow was sampled from every patient at the time of active disease. Study findings and constraints: Even smaller IR-seq throughput identified most shared clonotypes.

This CDR3 is 14 amino acids long. The V end was cut by 1 base, the J end by 5 bases, with 11 bases between. The V gene's germline CDR1 is LGHDT and CDR2 YNNKEL (reference sequence). This clonotype was observed many times. Antigen unknown. This TCR was recovered from a donor aged 40 or older with multiple myeloma. This rearrangement joins TRBV3-1 to TRBJ1-1, with D possibly TRBD1 on 5 matching bases. Material: a population of CD138-negative cells sorted from bone marrow. The CDR3 DNA sequence: TGTGCCAGCAGCCAAGGGCAGGGATGGACTGAAGCTTTCTTT. It is translated as CASSQGQGWTEAFF.